These 21 T cell receptor beta chains originate from one sample sequenced in a study of cytomegalovirus exposure and HLA in healthy donors listed by TCRdb under 2017. Libraries were built with the immunoSEQ multiplex PCR assay. A mixture of 60 forward primers for TCR Vbeta segments and 13 reverse primers for TCR Jbeta segments was used in the multiplex PCR. TCRdb obtained this table from immuneACCESS and retained in-frame rearrangements with V and J assigned. These tables miss some clones; where compared with another copy, unresolved V genes account for less than half of the shortfall, and the remainder is unexplained. In this sample the table shows 120,000 to 150,000 clones, 60% to 85% of which occur a single time. The ten largest clonotypes hold around 2.9% of the sample. The sample taken for sequencing was PBMCs. Source of these receptors: a man aged 40-50 years in good health and CMV-seropositive.

The chain uses TRBV18 and TRBJ2-7, with TRBD1 matching over 10 bases. After removal of 2 bases from V and 3 bases from J, the junction contained 4 bases not matched to a gene. The CDR3 is 15 residues long. Germline V lookup: CDR1 KGHSH, CDR2 LQKENI. The CDR3 DNA follows: TGTGCCAGCTCACCAGGACAGGGGGTCCTCTACGAGCAGTACTTC. Residues: CASSPGQGVLYEQYF. Looking up the rest from reference TRBV18 and TRBJ2-7 gives the full variable domain: NAGVMQNPRHLVRRRGQEARLRCSPMKGHSHVYWYRQLPEEGLKFMVYLQKENIIDESGMPKERFSAEFPKEGPSILRIQQVVRGDSAAYFCASSPGQGVLYEQYFGPGTRLTVT.

CDR3 bases: TGCAGCGTTGAAGCGAACACCATATATTTT. Amino acid sequence: CSVEANTIYF. The chain is built from TRBV29-1 and TRBJ1-3; D not resolved. Trimming removed 1 base at V and 7 bases at J, with 2 bases between. The CDR3 spans 10 residues. Germline loops: CDR1 SQVTM, CDR2 ANQGSEA.

The CDR3 loop reads CASSERRQGFSEAFF. DNA for the CDR3: TGTGCCAGCAGTGAGCGGCGGCAGGGTTTCTCTGAAGCTTTCTTT. V usage is TRBV2 and J usage is TRBJ1-1; TRBD1 might be the D (5 bases). The CDR3 totals 15 residues. The V gene lost 3 bases and the J gene lost 6 bases, with 17 bases spanning the gap. The V gene's germline CDR1 is SNHLY and CDR2 FYNNEI.

The V and J genes are TRBV1 and TRBJ2-3; the D call of TRBD2 is as the table states it, not checked on the DNA. TRBV1 is a known pseudogene. The CDR3 has 17 amino acids. The CDR3 reads CTSSQVSRRERSDTQYF. CDR3 nucleotides: TGCACCAGCAGCCAAGTATCGCGACGGGAGAGGTCAGATACGCAGTATTTT.

The CDR3 DNA reads TGTGCCAGCAGGTCGGACAGGGGTGATTCCGGGGAGCTGTTTTTT. Protein: CASRSDRGDSGELFF. This chain links TRBV6-5 with TRBJ2-2; 9 bases map to TRBD1. V dropped 6 bases and J dropped 6; count of bases not matched to a gene: 8. The CDR3 totals 15 residues. Germline V gene lookup returns CDR1 MNHEY and CDR2 SVGAGI.

The rearrangement uses TRBV4-2 and TRBJ1-4; no clear D. The CDR3 covers 15 residues. Germline V lookup: CDR1 LGHNA, CDR2 YNFKEQ. Trimming left V 4 bases short and J 2 bases short, with 11 bases between. The DNA of the CDR3 is TGTGCCAGCAGCCCGACCTGGGCGACTAATGAAAAACTGTTTTTT. It codes for CASSPTWATNEKLFF.

The genes are TRBV6-5 and TRBJ2-2, with D possibly TRBD1 on 5 matching bases. Germline loops: CDR1 MNHEY, CDR2 SVGAGI. The CDR3 has 15 amino acids. Trimming left V 6 bases short and J 4 bases short, with 15 bases between. Written as DNA, the CDR3 is TGTGCCAGCAGCTACCTAGGGGCTACCACCGGGGAGCTGTTTTTT. Protein: CASSYLGATTGELFF.

This chain connects TRBV28 to TRBJ2-7; possibly TRBD1 for D (6 bases). The V and J ends lost 10 bases and 2 bases respectively, with 15 bases between them. CDR3 length: 13 amino acids. Germline V gene data show CDR1 as MDHEN and CDR2 as SYDVKM. CDR3 bases: TGTGCCACAAGGACAGAGCCTACCTACGAGCAGTACTTC. This sequence encodes CATRTEPTYEQYF.

The rearrangement joins TRBV9 to TRBJ1-2; possible D gene TRBD1, 5 bases. Between the trimmed V and J ends, which lost 0 bases and 3 bases, there was a span of 12 bases. Germline assignment: CDR1 SGDLS and CDR2 YYNGEE. This CDR3 region has 15 residues. The CDR3 sequence: CASSVAEGRYYGYTF. Here the CDR3 DNA reads TGTGCCAGCAGCGTAGCGGAGGGACGGTACTATGGCTACACCTTC.

The chain has TRBV5-1 and TRBJ2-7, with 7 bases matching TRBD1. There are 16 residues in the CDR3. Unmatched junction bases numbered 10, after V lost 4 bases and J lost 0 bases. Germline V gives CDR1 SGHRS, CDR2 YFSETQ. CDR3 protein: CASSPHRGQSSYEQYF. In nucleotides, the CDR3 is TGCGCCAGCAGCCCGCACAGGGGCCAGAGCTCCTACGAGCAGTACTTC.

J is TRBJ2-1 and V is TRBV6-1; 13 bases are shared with TRBD2. Germline CDR1 MNHNS, CDR2 SASEGT. The CDR3 covers 15 residues. With V trimmed by 6 bases and J by 9 bases, 8 bases remained unmatched. CDR3 region: CASRPGTSGMLEQFF. In nucleotides, the CDR3 is TGTGCCAGCAGGCCCGGGACTAGCGGGATGCTTGAGCAGTTCTTC.

The gene calls are TRBV11-2 and TRBJ1-1, with D possibly matching TRBD1 (5 bases). CDR3 length: 14 residues. The germline V and J ends were trimmed by 2 bases and 2 bases, with 9 bases remaining between them. The V gene's germline CDR1 is SGHAT and CDR2 FQNNGV. Here the CDR3 reads CASSLHQGNTEAFF. In DNA, the CDR3 is TGTGCCAGCAGCTTACATCAGGGAAACACTGAAGCTTTCTTT.

The chain links TRBV7-8 to TRBJ1-4; D is possibly TRBD1 (6 bases). This CDR3 has 14 amino acids. Germline values: CDR1 SGHVS, CDR2 FQNEAQ. V was shortened by 2 bases and J by 7 bases, with 11 bases between the two germline ends. The chain's CDR3 is CASSLRQGSEKLFF. In DNA form, the CDR3 reads TGTGCCAGCAGCTTAAGGCAGGGGTCTGAAAAACTGTTTTTT.

The chain joins TRBV6-1 to TRBJ1-6; D is possibly TRBD1 (5 bases). Germline V CDR1 and CDR2: MNHNS, SASEGT. The germline V and J ends were trimmed by 3 bases and 0 bases, with 18 bases remaining between them. This CDR3 has 19 residues. In nucleotides, the CDR3 is TGTGCCAGCAGTGACCACAGGTCAGGCGGAAGCTCCTATAATTCACCCCTCCACTTT. It encodes CASSDHRSGGSSYNSPLHF.

The CDR3 reads CASRKDRDQPQHF. The CDR3 region has the DNA TGCGCCAGCAGGAAGGACAGGGACCAGCCCCAGCATTTT. The chain joins TRBV4-1 to TRBJ1-5, with 8 bases identical to TRBD1. Germline lookup yields CDR1 MGHRA and CDR2 YSYEKL. The CDR3 has 13 amino acids. The V segment lost 6 bases and the J segment 7 bases; nucleotides outside the gene matches: 5.

This clone was counted once. Here the CDR3 DNA reads TGTGCCAGCAGTTCAGTAGGGGACAGGGGAGAGACCCAGTACTTC. It encodes CASSSVGDRGETQYF. The V call is TRBV7-2, the J call TRBJ2-5, with TRBD1 matching 10 bases. V lost 6 bases, J lost 4 bases, and 8 bases stayed unmatched. This CDR3 comprises 15 residues. Germline CDR1 reads SGHTA; CDR2 reads FQGNSA.

This clone was picked up a small number of times. The CDR3 loop is CASSLAPAGKEEFF. The CDR3 nucleotides read TGTGCCAGCAGTTTGGCCCCGGCGGGGAAAGAGGAGTTCTTC. The chain links TRBV28 to TRBJ2-1; maybe TRBD2 (6 bases). The germline CDR1 and CDR2 sequences are MDHEN and SYDVKM. This CDR3 is built from 14 residues. V gave up 3 bases and J gave up 14 bases, with 20 bases separating them.

This chain joins TRBV18 and TRBJ2-5, with a possible D match to TRBD1 (6 bases). The J call is in doubt because the DNA end fits TRBJ2-7 better. Germline lookup yields CDR1 KGHSH and CDR2 LQKENI. The CDR3 consists of 14 residues. Here the CDR3 DNA reads TGTGCCAGCTCACCAGAGGGACACGACTACGAGCAGTACTTC. Amino acid sequence: CASSPEGHDYEQYF.

The chain is built from TRBV5-5 and TRBJ2-7, with 14 positions matching TRBD2. CDR1 SGHKS and CDR2 YYEKEE come from the germline V gene (reference sequence). V shed 4 bases, J shed 2 bases, and the junction held 2 bases outside the gene matches. The CDR3 runs to 15 residues. The CDR3 DNA reads as TGTGCCAGCAGCGTGACTAGCGGGAGGGCCTACGAGCAGTACTTC. Encoded protein: CASSVTSGRAYEQYF. The full variable domain, completed using reference TRBV5-5 and TRBJ2-7, is DAGVTQSPTHLIKTRGQQVTLRCSPISGHKSVSWYQQVLGQGPQFIFQYYEKEERGRGNFPDRFSARQFPNYSSELNVNALLLGDSALYLCASSVTSGRAYEQYFGPGTRLTVT.

This chain connects TRBV4-1 to TRBJ2-2; 8 positions agree with TRBD1. V shed 0 bases, J shed 1 base, and the junction held 4 bases outside the gene matches. In germline, CDR1 is MGHRA, CDR2 YSYEKL. The CDR3 is made up of 17 amino acids. As DNA, the CDR3 is TGCGCCAGCAGCCAAGAGAGGGACAGGTGGAACACCGGGGAGCTGTTTTTT. Its translation: CASSQERDRWNTGELFF.

V and J are TRBV7-6 and TRBJ2-5; possible D gene TRBD1, 8 bases. The CDR3 contains 14 residues. Trimming shortened V by 5 bases and J by 7 bases, and 17 bases separated the two germline ends. Germline values: CDR1 SGHVS, CDR2 FNYEAQ. DNA of the CDR3: TGTGCCAGCAGCAAACAGGGGGGGTGGGGGACCCAGTACTTC. It yields the protein CASSKQGGWGTQYF.